This T cell receptor beta chain comes out of a study of T cells in Graves' hyperthyroidism and ophthalmopathy (dated by TCRdb to between 2018 and 2021). As for the study more broadly: Peripheral blood was collected at initial diagnosis, before any treatment. Prospective prediction of ophthalmopathy was tested in an independent validation cohort consisting of roughly 19 hyperthyroidism patients and more than 15 patients who later progressed to ophthalmopathy. After blood sampling, hyperthyroidism patients were treated with methimazole at a starting dose of 30 mg daily, and ophthalmopathy patients were treated with high-dose intravenous methylprednisolone. The 75 to 100 discovery patients were divided at random into training and test sets in a 7:3 ratio. A discovery cohort of about 96 patients, about 40 with Graves' ophthalmopathy and approximately 55 with stable Graves' hyperthyroidism, was used to find distinguishing TCR V-J signatures. The study also compared thyroid tissue and blood T-cell repertoires from over 5 Graves' hyperthyroidism patients. TCR Vbeta CDR3 sequencing of approximately 140 peripheral blood samples (43 ophthalmopathy, 75 to 85 hyperthyroidism and approximately 17 progressor patients) is reported in the paper.

General findings and caveats noted by the study authors: In validation, the model predicted progression to ophthalmopathy with over 65% sensitivity and approximately 78% specificity, a median of around 6.6 months before onset. Most expanded thyroid clonotypes (frequency above 0.001) were also detected in blood, a finding suggesting that blood repertoires may reflect thyroid immune responses. A 13 V-J signature model separated ophthalmopathy from stable hyperthyroidism, with 87.88% sensitivity and just under 84% specificity in cross-validation and 80%/75% in testing. No statistical method was used to fix the sample size in advance, and group allocation was not hidden from the investigators.

TCR beta CDR3 regions were amplified from RNA transcripts. A first-round RT-PCR of the TCR CDR3 used the HTBI primer set with the Qiagen OneStep RT-PCR kit. Libraries were constructed in a second round of multiplex PCR, after which size selection and purification were carried out. Sequencing of the libraries was done on an Illumina HiSeq2000 using paired-end 100 bp reads. In the source study's methods: SOAPnuke was used to process the raw data, removing reads that contained adapters or uncalled bases, had a mean Phred below 15, or lacked an exact match to the constant primer or identifier. COPE v1.2.5 was used to merge the high-quality paired reads, and each unique nucleotide sequence was defined as a clonotype. MiTCR v1.1 was used to align the clonotypes against IMGT TRBV, TRBD and TRBJ reference segments. Only V-J combinations with frequency above 0.0001, covering about 99% of repertoires, were analysed. The TCS score was defined as the ratio of F50 (clonal expansion) to E x V (chaos), calculated using BLOSUM62-based TCRdist between CDR3 peptides within each V-J. Welch's t-statistics and random forest reduced approximately 520 V-J features to roughly 13, which were used in a naive Bayes classifier (R e1071). TCRdb reprocessing: public reads trimmed at Q25 with fastp, clones called with MiXCR, in-frame beta chains kept. Rows are unified per CDR3 protein, each entry keeping the most common DNA and genes. TCRdb's processing, not the study's, gives the V and J calls here. Present in this sample are around 570,000 distinct CDR3 sequences, 15% to 20% of which were seen just once. Approximately 50% of the sample is held by the ten biggest clonotypes.

Germline trimming: 6 bases from V, 0 bases from J; junction bases outside gene matches: 3. The germline V gene gives CDR1 as MDHEN and CDR2 as SYDVKM. Ends included, the CDR3 has 15 residues. Of the read, only the CDR3 DNA is kept; its 45 bases are in frame from base 1. For this clonotype: Its cognate antigen has yet to be identified. The conserved closing phenylalanine or tryptophan is absent in this CDR3, likely reflecting a read error.

In the ophthalmopathy patients, disease was moderately to severely active, with a Clinical Activity Score of 3 or more, a NOSPECS grade of 4 or more, and a duration of less than 3 months. Any patient with an uncontrolled infection, another autoimmune disease, pregnancy or lactation was excluded. Diagnoses were based on clinical symptoms, serum thyroxine and TRAb, thyroid ultrasound and orbital computed tomography. Ficoll-Paque density gradient centrifugation was used to isolate PBMCs from 10 ml of fresh peripheral blood. Trizol reagent was used to extract total RNA, and RNA quality was then checked on an Agilent 2100 Bioanalyzer.

This sequence was found in a man aged 35-49 years with Graves' ophthalmopathy. The chain is encoded by TRBV28 joined to TRBJ2-2; the central 8 bases match TRBD1. The specimen was blood. The nucleotide sequence reads as follows: TGTGCCAGCAGATTACAGGGGGCGAACACCGGGGAGCTGTTTTCT. The resulting protein is CASRLQGANTGELFS.